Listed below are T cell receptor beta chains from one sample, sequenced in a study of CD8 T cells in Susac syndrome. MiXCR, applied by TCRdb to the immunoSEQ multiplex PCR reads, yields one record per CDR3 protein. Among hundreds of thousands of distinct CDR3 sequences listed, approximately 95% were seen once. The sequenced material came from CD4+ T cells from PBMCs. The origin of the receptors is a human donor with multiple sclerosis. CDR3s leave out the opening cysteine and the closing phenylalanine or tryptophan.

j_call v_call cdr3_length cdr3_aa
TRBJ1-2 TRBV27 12 ASSSTLTSYGYT
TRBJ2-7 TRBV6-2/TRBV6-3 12 ASSRTSGTYEQY
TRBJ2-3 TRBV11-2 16 ASSLGLLRILSTDTQY
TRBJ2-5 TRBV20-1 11 SARDRLRETQY
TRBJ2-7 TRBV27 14 ASSSLGLDLTYEQY
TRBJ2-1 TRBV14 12 ASSQVRGSAEQF
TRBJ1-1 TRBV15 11 ATSRDLQVEAF
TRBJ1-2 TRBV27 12 ASSSRKGNYGYT
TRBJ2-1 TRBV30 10 AWRDTYNEQF
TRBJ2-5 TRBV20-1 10 SARQVAETQY
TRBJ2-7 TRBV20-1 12 SARRQGIFYEQY
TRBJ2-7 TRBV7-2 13 ASSLQGGSSYEQY
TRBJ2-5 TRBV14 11 ASSQYRVETQY
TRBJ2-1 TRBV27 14 ASSLARTSVFYEQF
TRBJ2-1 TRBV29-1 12 SVVWVSGRGEQF
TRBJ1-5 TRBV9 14 ASSEGWGGGGQPQH
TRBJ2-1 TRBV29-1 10 SVEQGRNEQF
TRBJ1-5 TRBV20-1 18 SARTPTGQAVAGGNQPQH
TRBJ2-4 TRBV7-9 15 ASSRDVAQIAKNIQY
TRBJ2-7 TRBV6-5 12 ASAEGFFSYEQY
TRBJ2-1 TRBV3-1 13 ASSQAWTGASEQF
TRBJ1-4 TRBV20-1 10 SARGRYEKLF
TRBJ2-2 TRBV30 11 AWSRKVSGELF
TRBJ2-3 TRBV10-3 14 AISPSGRQRTDTQY
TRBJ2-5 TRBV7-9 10 ASSLQEETQY
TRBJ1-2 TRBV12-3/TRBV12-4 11 ASSPPQLRGYT
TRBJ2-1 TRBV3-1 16 ASSPNAGTGGAYNEQF
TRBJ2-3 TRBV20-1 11 SAMRTSGGTQY
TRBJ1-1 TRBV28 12 ASGYGQGAGEAF
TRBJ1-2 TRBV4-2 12 ASSQDRTGDGYT
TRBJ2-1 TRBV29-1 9 SVRGVHEQF
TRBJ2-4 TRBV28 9 ASRRENIQY
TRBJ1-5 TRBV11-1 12 ASSLSSTNQPQH